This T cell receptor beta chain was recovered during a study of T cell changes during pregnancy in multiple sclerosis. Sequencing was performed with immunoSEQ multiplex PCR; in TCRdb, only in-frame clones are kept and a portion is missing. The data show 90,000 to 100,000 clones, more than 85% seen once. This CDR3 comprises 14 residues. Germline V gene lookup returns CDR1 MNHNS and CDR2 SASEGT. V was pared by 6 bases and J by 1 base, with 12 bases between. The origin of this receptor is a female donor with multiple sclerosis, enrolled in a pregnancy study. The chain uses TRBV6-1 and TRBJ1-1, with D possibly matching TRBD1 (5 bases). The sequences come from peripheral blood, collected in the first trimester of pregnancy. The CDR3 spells CASRKDTRNTEAFF. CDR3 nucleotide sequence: TGTGCCAGCAGGAAGGACACCAGGAACACTGAAGCTTTCTTT.